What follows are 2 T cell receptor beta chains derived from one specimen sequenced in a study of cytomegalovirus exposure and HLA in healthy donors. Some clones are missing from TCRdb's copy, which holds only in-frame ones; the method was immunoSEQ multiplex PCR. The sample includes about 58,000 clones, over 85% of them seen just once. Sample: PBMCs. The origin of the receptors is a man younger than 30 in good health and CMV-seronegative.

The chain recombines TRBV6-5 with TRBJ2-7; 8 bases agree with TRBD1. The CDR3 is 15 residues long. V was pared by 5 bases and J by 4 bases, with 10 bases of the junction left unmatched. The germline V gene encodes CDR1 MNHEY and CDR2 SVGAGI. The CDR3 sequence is CASSRSGTGLYEQYF. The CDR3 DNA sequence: TGTGCCAGCAGTCGCTCCGGGACAGGATTATACGAGCAGTACTTC.

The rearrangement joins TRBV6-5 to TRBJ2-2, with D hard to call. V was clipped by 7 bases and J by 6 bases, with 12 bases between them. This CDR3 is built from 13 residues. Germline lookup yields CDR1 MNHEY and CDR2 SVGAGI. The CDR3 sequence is CASTIGPAGELFF. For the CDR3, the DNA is TGTGCCAGCACCATCGGTCCGGCCGGGGAGCTGTTTTTT.